A selection of T cell receptor beta chains follows, all from one sample in a study of T cell changes during pregnancy in multiple sclerosis. Clones were read by immunoSEQ multiplex PCR, and TCRdb kept only the in-frame ones, dropping some. The table shows 70,000 to 75,000 clones, with roughly 92% occurring only once. Sequencing used peripheral blood, obtained in the second trimester of pregnancy. These receptors were taken from a female donor with multiple sclerosis, enrolled in a pregnancy study. The CDR3 runs from the conserved cysteine through the conserved F or W. D genes are given only for firm matches. Clone size is not always given. Where it is, it says once, few, many or a class for expanded clones.

CDR3 protein: CASNQGGVYSEAFF; CDR3 DNA: TGTGCCAGCAACCAGGGCGGGGTATACTCTGAAGCTTTCTTT; V gene: TRBV5-6; clone size: NA; D gene: NA; J gene: TRBJ1-1
CDR3 protein: CASSERQAGMNTEAFF; CDR3 DNA: TGCGCCAGCAGTGAGCGACAGGCTGGCATGAACACTGAAGCTTTCTTT; V gene: TRBV10-1; clone size: NA; D gene: NA; J gene: TRBJ1-1
CDR3 protein: CASSLEGNAEAFF; CDR3 DNA: TGTGCCAGCAGCCTGGAGGGGAACGCTGAAGCTTTCTTT; V gene: TRBV11-3; clone size: NA; D gene: NA; J gene: TRBJ1-1
CDR3 protein: CASSDRDRDQPQHF; CDR3 DNA: TGCGCCAGCAGTGACCGGGACAGAGATCAGCCCCAGCATTTT; V gene: TRBV10-1; clone size: NA; D gene: TRBD1; J gene: TRBJ1-5
CDR3 protein: CASSNNRGLNTEAFF; CDR3 DNA: TGTGCCAGCAGTAATAACAGGGGCCTGAACACTGAAGCTTTCTTT; V gene: TRBV6-5; clone size: NA; D gene: TRBD1; J gene: TRBJ1-1
CDR3 protein: CASSSGTGGRYEQYF; CDR3 DNA: TGCGCCAGCAGCTCGGGGACAGGGGGACGGTACGAGCAGTACTTC; V gene: TRBV5-1; clone size: once; D gene: TRBD1; J gene: TRBJ2-7
CDR3 protein: CSVGDSVREDQYF; CDR3 DNA: TGCAGCGTGGGGGACTCAGTGCGAGAGGATCAGTACTTC; V gene: TRBV29-1; clone size: NA; D gene: NA; J gene: TRBJ2-5
CDR3 protein: CASSRTSGASSYNEQFF; CDR3 DNA: TGTGCCAGCAGTAGGACTAGCGGGGCAAGCTCCTACAATGAGCAGTTCTTC; V gene: TRBV9; clone size: NA; D gene: TRBD2; J gene: TRBJ2-1
CDR3 protein: CASSVVGTADEKLFF; CDR3 DNA: TGTGCCAGCAGCGTAGTGGGGACAGCGGATGAAAAACTGTTTTTT; V gene: TRBV9; clone size: NA; D gene: TRBD1; J gene: TRBJ1-4
CDR3 protein: CASSPGLGGGEQYF; CDR3 DNA: TGTGCCAGCAGCCCGGGACTCGGCGGGGGGGAGCAGTACTTC; V gene: TRBV7-9; clone size: once; D gene: TRBD2; J gene: TRBJ2-7
CDR3 protein: CASSLGSGFYEQYF; CDR3 DNA: TGTGCCAGCAGTTTAGGTAGCGGCTTCTACGAGCAGTACTTC; V gene: TRBV28; clone size: NA; D gene: NA; J gene: TRBJ2-7
CDR3 protein: CASGEGYTF; CDR3 DNA: TGTGCCAGCGGAGAAGGCTACACCTTC; V gene: TRBV6-1; clone size: NA; D gene: NA; J gene: TRBJ1-2
CDR3 protein: CASSPGAGSSYEQYF; CDR3 DNA: TGTGCCAGCAGCCCAGGTGCCGGGAGCTCCTACGAGCAGTACTTC; V gene: TRBV28; clone size: NA; D gene: NA; J gene: TRBJ2-7
CDR3 protein: CASSDQGMNSPLHF; CDR3 DNA: TGTGCCAGCAGTGATCAGGGGATGAATTCACCCCTCCACTTT; V gene: TRBV2; clone size: NA; D gene: NA; J gene: TRBJ1-6
CDR3 protein: CASSSQTGVDGYTF; CDR3 DNA: TGTGCCAGCAGCTCCCAGACAGGGGTGGATGGCTACACCTTC; V gene: TRBV9; clone size: NA; D gene: TRBD1; J gene: TRBJ1-2
CDR3 protein: CASSLDTRPGELFF; CDR3 DNA: TGTGCCAGCAGCTTAGATACGCGCCCCGGGGAGCTGTTTTTT; V gene: TRBV11-2; clone size: NA; D gene: NA; J gene: TRBJ2-2
CDR3 protein: CASSGQGSNSPLHF; CDR3 DNA: TGTGCCAGCAGTGGACAGGGAAGTAATTCACCCCTCCACTTT; V gene: TRBV6-6; clone size: NA; D gene: TRBD1; J gene: TRBJ1-6
CDR3 protein: CASSMGLGGSSYNEQFF; CDR3 DNA: TGTGCCAGTAGTATGGGTCTAGGCGGGAGCAGCTACAATGAGCAGTTCTTC; V gene: TRBV19; clone size: NA; D gene: TRBD2; J gene: TRBJ2-1
CDR3 protein: CASSLSRTVPQETQYF; CDR3 DNA: TGTGCCAGCAGCTTAAGTCGGACAGTACCCCAAGAGACCCAGTACTTC; V gene: TRBV7-2; clone size: NA; D gene: NA; J gene: TRBJ2-5
CDR3 protein: CASSEQLGSSGNTIYF; CDR3 DNA: TGCGCCAGCAGCGAACAACTCGGGAGCTCTGGAAACACCATATATTTT; V gene: TRBV5-1; clone size: NA; D gene: NA; J gene: TRBJ1-3
CDR3 protein: CASSSRSGTGFRFSTNEKLFF; CDR3 DNA: TGTGCCAGCAGTTCCCGAAGCGGGACAGGGTTTCGGTTCTCAACTAATGAAAAACTGTTTTTT; V gene: TRBV28; clone size: NA; D gene: TRBD1; J gene: TRBJ1-4
CDR3 protein: CASSQVRTGGYEQYF; CDR3 DNA: TGCGCCAGCAGCCAAGTGAGGACAGGGGGTTACGAGCAGTACTTC; V gene: TRBV4-1; clone size: NA; D gene: TRBD1; J gene: TRBJ2-7
CDR3 protein: CASSTPGQVTRNTIYF; CDR3 DNA: TGTGCCAGCAGTACGCCGGGACAGGTCACGAGAAACACCATATATTTT; V gene: TRBV28; clone size: NA; D gene: TRBD1; J gene: TRBJ1-3
CDR3 protein: CASSLDAGLTYNEQFF; CDR3 DNA: TGTGCCAGCAGCTTAGATGCGGGTCTAACCTACAATGAGCAGTTCTTC; V gene: TRBV11-3; clone size: NA; D gene: NA; J gene: TRBJ2-1
CDR3 protein: CASGTINNQPQHF; CDR3 DNA: TGTGCTTCCGGGACAATTAATAATCAGCCCCAGCATTTT; V gene: TRBV2; clone size: few; D gene: NA; J gene: TRBJ1-5
CDR3 protein: CASSLESGGGANTQYF; CDR3 DNA: TGCGCCAGCAGCTTGGAGAGCGGAGGAGGCGCAAATACGCAGTATTTT; V gene: TRBV5-1; clone size: NA; D gene: NA; J gene: TRBJ2-3
CDR3 protein: CASSQEAGLRRNTIYF; CDR3 DNA: TGTGCCAGCAGCCAAGAGGCGGGGTTACGGAGAAACACCATATATTTT; V gene: TRBV14; clone size: NA; D gene: NA; J gene: TRBJ1-3
CDR3 protein: CASSQGLAGLFGTDTQYF; CDR3 DNA: TGCGCCAGCAGCCAGGGACTAGCGGGTCTCTTTGGGACAGATACGCAGTATTTT; V gene: TRBV4-1; clone size: NA; D gene: TRBD2; J gene: TRBJ2-3
CDR3 protein: CSVEVGRGSGNTEAFF; CDR3 DNA: TGCAGCGTTGAAGTGGGCAGGGGCTCAGGGAACACTGAAGCTTTCTTT; V gene: TRBV29-1; clone size: NA; D gene: NA; J gene: TRBJ1-1
CDR3 protein: CASSLAQGASEAFF; CDR3 DNA: TGTGCCAGCAGCTTAGCCCAGGGGGCCTCTGAAGCTTTCTTT; V gene: TRBV7-9; clone size: NA; D gene: TRBD1; J gene: TRBJ1-1
CDR3 protein: CASSDRRGGAYNEQFF; CDR3 DNA: TGTGCCAGCAGTGATAGGCGGGGGGGGGCTTACAATGAGCAGTTCTTC; V gene: TRBV2; clone size: NA; D gene: TRBD2; J gene: TRBJ2-1
CDR3 protein: CASSLKGQNEKLFF; CDR3 DNA: TGTGCCAGCAGCTTAAAGGGACAGAATGAAAAACTGTTTTTT; V gene: TRBV5-5; clone size: NA; D gene: TRBD1; J gene: TRBJ1-4
CDR3 protein: CASSEFSGPYGYTF; CDR3 DNA: TGTGCCAGCAGTGAATTCTCAGGGCCATACGGCTACACCTTC; V gene: TRBV25-1; clone size: NA; D gene: NA; J gene: TRBJ1-2
CDR3 protein: CASSLGGLSGNTIYF; CDR3 DNA: TGCGCCAGCAGCTTGGGGGGCCTCTCTGGAAACACCATATATTTT; V gene: TRBV5-1; clone size: NA; D gene: NA; J gene: TRBJ1-3
CDR3 protein: CASIKLAGGPNEQFF; CDR3 DNA: TGTGCCAGCATCAAACTAGCGGGGGGGCCAAATGAGCAGTTCTTC; V gene: TRBV7-2; clone size: NA; D gene: TRBD2; J gene: TRBJ2-1
CDR3 protein: CASSLRVPGSTGELFF; CDR3 DNA: TGTGCCAGCAGCTTAAGAGTTCCCGGGTCCACCGGGGAGCTGTTTTTT; V gene: TRBV7-3; clone size: NA; D gene: NA; J gene: TRBJ2-2
CDR3 protein: CASSGGGSLAYEQYF; CDR3 DNA: TGTGCCAGCTCAGGGGGGGGATCCCTCGCATACGAGCAGTACTTC; V gene: TRBV18; clone size: NA; D gene: TRBD2; J gene: TRBJ2-7
CDR3 protein: CASSIEAGIDNQPQHF; CDR3 DNA: TGTGCCAGTAGTATAGAAGCAGGGATAGACAATCAGCCCCAGCATTTT; V gene: TRBV19; clone size: NA; D gene: NA; J gene: TRBJ1-5
CDR3 protein: CASTSTGAPGNTIYF; CDR3 DNA: TGTGCCAGCACCTCGACAGGGGCGCCTGGAAACACCATATATTTT; V gene: TRBV28; clone size: NA; D gene: TRBD1; J gene: TRBJ1-3
CDR3 protein: CASSQDLTGGDTEAFF; CDR3 DNA: TGCGCCAGCAGCCAAGATCTGACAGGGGGGGACACTGAAGCTTTCTTT; V gene: TRBV4-1; clone size: NA; D gene: TRBD1; J gene: TRBJ1-1
CDR3 protein: CASSSGVQETQYF; CDR3 DNA: TGTGCCAGTTCTAGCGGAGTCCAAGAGACCCAGTACTTC; V gene: TRBV19; clone size: NA; D gene: TRBD2; J gene: TRBJ2-5
CDR3 protein: CASSPLDRTGEYEQYF; CDR3 DNA: TGTGCCAGCAGCCCCCTTGATAGGACAGGAGAGTACGAGCAGTACTTC; V gene: TRBV5-6; clone size: once; D gene: TRBD1; J gene: TRBJ2-7